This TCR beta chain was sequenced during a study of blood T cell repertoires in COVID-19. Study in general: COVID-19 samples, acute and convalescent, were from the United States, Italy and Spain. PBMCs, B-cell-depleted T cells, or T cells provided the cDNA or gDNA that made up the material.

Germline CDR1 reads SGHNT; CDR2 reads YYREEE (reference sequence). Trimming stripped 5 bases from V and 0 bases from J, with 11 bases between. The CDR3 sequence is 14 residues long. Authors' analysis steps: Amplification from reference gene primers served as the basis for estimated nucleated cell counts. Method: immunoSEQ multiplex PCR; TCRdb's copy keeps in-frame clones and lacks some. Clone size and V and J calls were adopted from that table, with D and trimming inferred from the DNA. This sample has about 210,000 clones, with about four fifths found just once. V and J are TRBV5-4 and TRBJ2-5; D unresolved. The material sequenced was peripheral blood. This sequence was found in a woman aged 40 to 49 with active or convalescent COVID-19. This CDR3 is CASSSFRDQETQYF. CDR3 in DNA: TGTGCCAGCAGTTCCTTCCGGGACCAAGAGACCCAGTACTTC.